These 18 T cell receptor beta chains were all obtained from the same sample, sequenced in a study of beta chain features in type 1 diabetes (dated by TCRdb to 2016 to 2018). Receptor libraries were prepared by the immunoSEQ multiplex PCR assay. All of the isolated RNA was reverse transcribed with the High Capacity cDNA Reverse Transcription Kit, so expressed TCRB transcripts were sequenced. What TCRdb holds here is the immuneACCESS table cut down to in-frame rearrangements. Part of the clones is not present; checked against another copy, under half of the missing clones reflect an unresolved V gene, and the others are unexplained. Recorded for this sample are almost 350,000 clones; 9.3% of them occurred a single time. The top ten constitute roughly 1% of the sample. These receptors have no known antigen. The paper as a whole reports these results and caveats: Type 1 diabetes patients showed a moderate but significant shortening of TCRB CDR3 length in all four CD4+ subsets.

Sequencing input: central memory CD4+ T cells from blood. Receptors originate from a man younger than 40 with type 1 diabetes.

The chain is built from TRBV4-3 and TRBJ2-7, with D hard to call. CDR3 length: 13 residues. V was cut by 0 bases and J by 6 bases, with 9 bases left in between. Germline CDR1 and CDR2: LGHNA and YSLEER. DNA of the CDR3: TGCGCCAGCAGCCAAGATCGTTCCGTCGAGCAGTACTTC. Translated: CASSQDRSVEQYF.

Many counts were recorded for this clone. The chain carries TRBV10-3 and TRBJ1-1, with a possible D match to TRBD1 (5 bases). Trimming cost V 5 bases and J 0 bases, with 13 bases left between them. Looked up from germline, CDR1 is ENHRY and CDR2 is SYGVKD. The CDR3 contains 15 residues. The CDR3 DNA sequence: TGTGCCATCAGTCAGGGAGGAACCTTGAACACTGAAGCTTTCTTT. This codes for CAISQGGTLNTEAFF.

This clone was detected only a few times. V is TRBV5-1 and J is TRBJ2-3; 7 bases fit TRBD1. J lost 6 bases, V lost 6 bases, and 13 bases had no gene match. Germline V gene lookup returns CDR1 SGHRS and CDR2 YFSETQ. This CDR3 region has 15 residues. The CDR3 region has the DNA TGCGCCAGCACACCCGGACAGGCGGATGGTGATACGCAGTATTTT. Amino acids: CASTPGQADGDTQYF. The whole variable domain, remainder taken from reference TRBV5-1 and TRBJ2-3, is KAGVTQTPRYLIKTRGQQVTLSCSPISGHRSVSWYQQTPGQGLQFLFEYFSETQRNKGNFPGRFSGRQFSNSRSEMNVSTLELGDSALYLCASTPGQADGDTQYFGPGTRLTVL.

V is TRBV7-9 and J is TRBJ1-5; TRBD1 matches at 10 bases. CDR1 is SEHNR and CDR2 is FQNEAQ in the germline V gene (reference sequence). This CDR3 spans 14 amino acids. V gave up 3 bases and J gave up 10 bases; unmatched junction bases: 6. CDR3 DNA sequence: TGTGCCAGCAGCTTCAACGGACAGGGGGTACCCCAGCATTTT. Encoded protein: CASSFNGQGVPQHF.

The J gene is TRBJ2-7, the V gene TRBV6-5, with D hard to call. The length of the CDR3 is 15 residues. Germline loops: CDR1 MNHEY, CDR2 SVGAGI. V dropped 5 bases and J dropped 3 bases, with 17 bases sitting between them. CDR3 in DNA: TGTGCCAGCAGTCCCGAGAGAGACATCTTCTACGAGCAGTACTTC. This translates into CASSPERDIFYEQYF.

This clone was recorded a few times. This rearrangement joins TRBV29-1 to TRBJ1-1; D is possibly TRBD1 (6 bases). V lost 7 bases to trimming and J lost 2 bases, with 11 bases between them. From germline, CDR1 is SQVTM and CDR2 ANQGSEA. The CDR3 extends over 12 amino acids. CDR3 nucleotides: TGCAGCGCCGACAGGCTAAACACTGAAGCTTTCTTT. It specifies CSADRLNTEAFF.

This chain joins TRBV5-1 and TRBJ1-6; the D gene is possibly TRBD1 (6 bases). This CDR3 has 16 residues. V was trimmed by 4 bases and J by 10 bases, leaving 21 bases between them. Germline lookup yields CDR1 SGHRS and CDR2 YFSETQ. The CDR3 nucleotides read TGCGCCAGCAGCCGGACGGAAGGGGGAAGTAGCTCACCCCTCCACTTT. It yields the protein CASSRTEGGSSSPLHF.

This clone was detected a few times. At the DNA level, this CDR3 is encoded by other sequences in the same sample as well. The chain employs TRBV7-9 and TRBJ1-1, with unresolved D. Trimming pared 5 bases from V and 1 base from J, leaving 8 bases between. The CDR3 consists of 13 residues. CDR1 is SEHNR, CDR2 FQNEAQ, per germline (reference sequence). DNA for the CDR3: TGTGCCAGCAGCCTGGAGGAGAACACTGAAGCTTTCTTT. It translates to CASSLEENTEAFF.

V and J are TRBV25-1 and TRBJ2-1, with 9 bases lining up with TRBD1. The germline gives CDR1 MGHDK, CDR2 SYGVNS. The CDR3 has 14 amino acids. Unmatched junction bases numbered 8, after V lost 8 bases and J lost 6 bases. The CDR3 region has the DNA TGTGCCAGCCCCCAAGGGACAGGGCCCAATGAGCAGTTCTTC. Protein product: CASPQGTGPNEQFF.

The rearrangement uses TRBV5-8 and TRBJ2-5; TRBD2 aligns across 11 bases. This CDR3 contains 16 residues. The germline V gene has CDR1 SGHTS and CDR2 YDEGEE. V lost 4 bases and J lost 2; bases outside the gene matches: 7. The chain's CDR3 is CASSRRTSGPQETQYF. In nucleotides, the CDR3 is TGTGCCAGCAGCCGGCGGACTAGCGGGCCTCAAGAGACCCAGTACTTC.

Comments on this clone: Just one base apart from a much larger clone, this may be a read error. The chain uses TRBV10-1 and TRBJ2-3; 7 bases are a match to TRBD1. Unmatched junction bases numbered 1, after V lost 6 bases and J lost 1 base. CDR3 length: 13 amino acids. Germline-derived CDR1 and CDR2 are WNHNN and SYGVQD (reference sequence). The CDR3 region has the DNA TGCGCCAGCAGAGGACAGGGCACAGATACGCAGTATTTT. Translation gives CASRGQGTDTQYF.

This clone was seen a few times. Within the sample, other DNA sequences also encode this same CDR3. The V gene is TRBV7-2, the J gene TRBJ2-7; the D is unclear. Per germline, CDR1 SGHTA and CDR2 FQGNSA. This CDR3 contains 13 residues. The V end lost 3 bases, the J end lost 3 bases, and 9 bases lay between the germline ends. Written as DNA, the CDR3 is TGTGCCAGCAGCTTGTCCAGGAACTACGAGCAGTACTTC. Translating gives CASSLSRNYEQYF. The whole variable domain, filled in from reference TRBV7-2 and TRBJ2-7, reads GAGVSQSPSNKVTEKGKDVELRCDPISGHTALYWYRQSLGQGLEFLIYFQGNSAPDKSGLPSDRFSAERTGGSVSTLTIQRTQQEDSAVYLCASSLSRNYEQYFGPGTRLTVT.

A few counts support this clone. The CDR3 DNA reads as TGCGCCAGCAGCGGGGACAGTATCTCCTCCTCCCGCCGGACCTTC. It specifies CASSGDSISSSRRTF. This chain uses TRBV5-1 with TRBJ1-2; 7 bases are a match to TRBD1. The CDR3 has 15 residues. Germline lookup yields CDR1 SGHRS and CDR2 YFSETQ. The J segment lost 14 bases and the V segment lost 4 bases, leaving 20 bases of the junction unmatched.

The chain joins TRBV6-5 to TRBJ1-1; TRBD1 might be the D (6 bases). V lost 3 bases and J lost 0, with 14 bases in between. The germline V gene has CDR1 MNHEY and CDR2 SVGAGI. This CDR3 has 16 amino acids. DNA of the CDR3: TGTGCCAGCAGTTATGAGTTCGGGGGGCTGAACACTGAAGCTTTCTTT. It translates to CASSYEFGGLNTEAFF.

In this sample, this clone turned up many times. V and J are TRBV7-9 and TRBJ2-7, with D perhaps assigned TRBD1 or TRBD2 (5 bases each). V was cut by 4 bases and J by 7 bases, with 20 bases left in between. This CDR3 is 15 amino acids long. CDR1 SEHNR and CDR2 FQNEAQ come from the germline V gene (reference sequence). The CDR3 is CASSSFRDPGGEQYF. The CDR3 DNA follows: TGTGCCAGCAGCTCCTTCAGGGACCCGGGTGGAGAGCAGTACTTC.

In its sample, this clone is medium-sized. This sequence joins TRBV21-1 and TRBJ1-1; the table calls TRBD1, which could not be checked here. TRBV21-1 is marked as a pseudogene. This CDR3 comprises 15 residues. The CDR3 DNA sequence: TGTGCCAGCAGCCAAAGGAAGGGGATCCCAAATGAAGCTTTCTTT. It codes for CASSQRKGIPNEAFF.

This clone showed up many times. This chain uses TRBV2 with TRBJ1-2, with D perhaps matching TRBD1 (5 bases). Germline V gives CDR1 SNHLY, CDR2 FYNNEI. V lost 2 bases, J lost 6 bases, and 7 bases lay in between. The CDR3 length is 12 residues. CDR3 in DNA: TGTGCCAGCAGTGAACAGGGAAATGGCTACACCTTC. Residues: CASSEQGNGYTF.

Of note for this clone: Germline is not matched at one junction end, which may reflect a read error. V gene TRBV29-1 combines with J gene TRBJ2-1, with TRBD2 as a possible D gene (6 bases). CDR1 SQVTM and CDR2 ANQGSEA come from the germline V gene. There are 13 residues in the CDR3. As DNA, the CDR3 is TGCAGCGTAGAAGGCGGGACCGTGGATGAGCAGTTCTTC. Protein product: CSVEGGTVDEQFF.